The clone carrying this TCR beta chain was observed a single time. Its specificity is unknown. Method: immunoSEQ multiplex PCR; TCRdb's copy keeps in-frame clones and lacks some. The sample has about 60,000 clones; around 82% are singletons. The sort gate was single viable CD3+CD4+CD8-CD45RO+ cells for memory CD4+ T cells. Positive selection with CD4 microbeads enriched total CD4+ T cells. This record comes from a study of memory CD4+ T cells and cytomegalovirus serostatus. The wider study: Of the healthy Belgian adults, several were CMV seropositive and fewer than 30 seronegative.

The study's findings and limits: Each of 67 CMV-associated TCRbeta sequences occurred in one to five individuals. Median bootstrapped AUC for CMV status was approximately 0.94 originally, 0.9 to 0.93 US-trained.

Deletions cut 5 bases from V and 5 bases from J, with 9 bases between. CDR1 and CDR2 (germline): SGHVS, FQNEAQ. The CDR3 is 12 residues long. Source material: memory CD4+ T cells from blood. The receptor's source is an adult in good health and CMV-seronegative. Some clones in this sample may be carry-over from other donors' samples. The chain joins TRBV7-8 to TRBJ1-1; the D gene is possibly TRBD1 (5 bases). CDR3 in DNA: TGTGCCAGCAGCCCCAGGGTGACTGAAGCTTTCTTT. Amino acid sequence: CASSPRVTEAFF.